This T cell receptor (beta chain) was recovered during a study of blood T cell repertoires in COVID-19. The wider study: COVID-19 samples from acute and convalescent phases originated in the United States, Italy and Spain.

TCRdb keeps only in-frame clones here, not all; method: immunoSEQ multiplex PCR. The repertoire holds some 150,000 clones, with roughly 80% as singletons. Those who participated ranged in age from about 18 to 95 years and resided in 20 to 30 US areas. Among Cohort 3 donors, those recovered had two negative PCRs, clearance, or symptom resolution. The CDR3 runs to 11 residues. Germline CDR1 DFQATT, CDR2 SNEGSKA (reference sequence). The genes are TRBV20-1 and TRBJ1-1, with D uncertain. The sequenced sample consisted of PBMCs or T cells enriched from blood (not recorded which). This receptor was obtained from a woman aged 50 to 60 who had recovered from COVID-19. The CDR3 sequence: CRTGLSTEAFF. The CDR3, as DNA: TGCAGAACCGGACTCAGCACTGAAGCTTTCTTT.